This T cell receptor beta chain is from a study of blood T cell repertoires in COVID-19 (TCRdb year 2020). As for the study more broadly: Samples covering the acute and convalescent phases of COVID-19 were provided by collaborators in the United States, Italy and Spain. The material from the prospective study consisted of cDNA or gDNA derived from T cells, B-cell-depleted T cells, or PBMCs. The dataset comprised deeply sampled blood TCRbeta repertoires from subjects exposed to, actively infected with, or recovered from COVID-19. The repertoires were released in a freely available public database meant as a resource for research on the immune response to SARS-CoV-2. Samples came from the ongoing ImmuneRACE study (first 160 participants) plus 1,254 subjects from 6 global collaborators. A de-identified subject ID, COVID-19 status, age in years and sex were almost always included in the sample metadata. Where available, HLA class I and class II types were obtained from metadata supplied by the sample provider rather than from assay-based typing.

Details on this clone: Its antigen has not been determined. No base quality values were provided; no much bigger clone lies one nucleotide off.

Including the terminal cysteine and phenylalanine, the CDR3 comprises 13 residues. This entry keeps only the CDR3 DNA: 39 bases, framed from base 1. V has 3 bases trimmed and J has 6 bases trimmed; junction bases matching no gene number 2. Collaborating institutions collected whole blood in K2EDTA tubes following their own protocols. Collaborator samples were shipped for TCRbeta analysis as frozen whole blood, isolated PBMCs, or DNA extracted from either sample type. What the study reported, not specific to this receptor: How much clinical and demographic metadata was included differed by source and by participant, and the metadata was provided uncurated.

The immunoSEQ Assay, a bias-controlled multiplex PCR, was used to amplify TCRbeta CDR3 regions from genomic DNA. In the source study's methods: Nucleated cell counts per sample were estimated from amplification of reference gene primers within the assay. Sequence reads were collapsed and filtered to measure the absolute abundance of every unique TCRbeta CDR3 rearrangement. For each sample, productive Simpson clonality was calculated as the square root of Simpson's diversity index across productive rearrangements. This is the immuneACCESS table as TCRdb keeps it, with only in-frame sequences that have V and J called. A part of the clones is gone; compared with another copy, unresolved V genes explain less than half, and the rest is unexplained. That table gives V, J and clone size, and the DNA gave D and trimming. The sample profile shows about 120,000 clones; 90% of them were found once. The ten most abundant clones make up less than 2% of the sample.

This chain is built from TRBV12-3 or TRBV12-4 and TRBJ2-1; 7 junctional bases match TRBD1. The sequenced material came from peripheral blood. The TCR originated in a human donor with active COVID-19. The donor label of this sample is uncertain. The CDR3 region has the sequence CASSFDRANEQFF. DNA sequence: TGTGCCAGCAGTTTCGACAGGGCCAATGAGCAGTTCTTC.